This T cell receptor beta chain was observed in a study of cytomegalovirus exposure and HLA in healthy donors (dated by TCRdb to the late 2010s). About the investigation overall: An earlier analysis of about 560 of the donors reported 250 to 350 Gb of sequence data and 117 million unique TCR beta sequences obtained from around 170 million T cells. Around 300 gigabases of sequencing data and 70 million to 100 million unique TCR sequences were included in an early release covering several hundred HLA-typed donors. Of the roughly 400 genotyped donors, 75% to 85% were placed in the genetic ancestry cluster associated with self-reported Caucasian donors. The study was designed to test whether signatures of past pathogen exposure could be identified by cataloging public T cell receptors. The T cell repertoires of several hundred subjects were profiled by immunosequencing and related to cytomegalovirus serostatus. A separate validation cohort of roughly 120 different subjects was used in addition to the roughly 670-subject first cohort. To predict cytomegalovirus infection status, the study brought together high-throughput TCR immunosequencing, statistical association of individual TCRs with disease status, and machine learning. In a later analysis, previously published TCR beta repertoires from 500 to 750 donors were re-analyzed and high-resolution HLA genotyping was added so that TCR occurrence patterns could be studied. Rather than drawing on any new phenotypic data, the later analysis identified candidate immune exposures from TCR beta sequences and the way those sequences occurred across donors. An earlier analysis of 450 to 750 of the donors used high-throughput TCR beta sequencing to judge whether each TCR beta V gene segment behaved as functional or pseudogenic. Alongside the repertoire data, information on donor age, sex, ethnicity and CMV serostatus was compiled. A later genetic analysis took genome-wide SNP genotypes for about 55% of the roughly 670 donors and used that subset as a discovery cohort. All discovery cohort repertoires had been generated on a single sequencing platform. Both class I and class II loci were covered by HLA typing, at four-digit resolution. The number of typed donors differed by locus: about 620-640 for A, B, C, DRB1 and DQB1; some 500 for DQA1; over 600 for DPA1; and some 450 for DPB1. Because of strong linkage in the cohort, 5 or 6 DR-DQ haplotypes were treated as single units for association and clustering. Among a few hundred genotyped donors of the cohort, an average of roughly 240,000 unique TCR beta nucleotide sequences were sequenced per donor, around a sixth of them non-productive.

Broader findings and caveats from the paper: Linkage disequilibrium might explain the correlated functional status among segregating V segments, but an unknown experimental factor could not be excluded. A later analysis associated about 17,000 TCR beta sequences with specific HLA alleles at a false discovery rate of 0.05. Because counts were too low, about 18 rarely observed V segments, including chromosome 9 orphons, were excluded from the earlier analysis of roughly 580 of the donors. In a later analysis, HLA-associated TCR beta chains showed more clonal expansion and lower generation probabilities than non-associated chains that were equally common. Because HLA typing was missing for some donors at each locus, association tests included only the typed subset. When HLA alleles, especially DR and DQ, strongly co-occurred, attributing TCR associations to individual alleles was difficult. According to a later analysis, parvovirus B19, influenza, CMV and Epstein-Barr virus appeared linked to several top co-occurrence clusters. An earlier analysis of some 590 of the donors showed that most TCR beta V segments appeared in productive rearrangements either about 87% or about 30% of the time, which broadly matched IMGT annotations. Cytomegalovirus status was reported to be diagnosed by the classifier with high specificity and sensitivity in both the original and validation cohorts. In a later analysis, the rate of TCR association differed among HLA loci, with DRB1 alleles having the most associated TCRs and HLA-C alleles having the fewest. Only TCR beta chains were sequenced in this cohort, and the absence of alpha or paired-chain data limited detectable features. Compared with the roughly 670-donor mean, donors in an Asian-associated ancestry cluster had fewer N-insertions in productive TCRs, according to a later genetic analysis. The sequencing pipeline was judged likely to have produced a cluster of highly shared sequence variants as a technical artifact. Three of the identified cytomegalovirus-associated TCR beta chains were confirmed in vitro to be specific for cytomegalovirus antigens. Roughly uniform sequencing depth across donors was assumed in presence/absence analyses, although this assumption may not hold. CMV serostatus was the only immune exposure information available for the cohort. The study listed 150 to 200 TCR beta chains as associated with cytomegalovirus. According to a later analysis, most CMV-associated TCR beta chains appeared to be HLA-restricted, and the HLA associations seemed to be driven largely by CMV exposure. The authors suggested that the approach could potentially be extended to other disease states and immunological phenotypes. Most TCR sequences were observed very rarely across donors, whereas some public TCRs were present in many individuals. A further reported finding was that TCR beta sequences accurately predicted the HLA-A and HLA-B alleles for most subjects in the first cohort. A later genetic analysis associated a missense DCLRE1C variant with V-gene and J-gene trimming of TCR beta chains, and an independent cohort replicated the association.

Library creation used the immunoSEQ multiplex PCR assay. The multiplex PCR relied on a mix of 60 forward primers for TCR Vbeta segments and 13 reverse primers for TCR Jbeta segments. A multiplex PCR assay on genomic DNA amplified the CDR3 region of rearranged TCR beta genes. The Illumina HiSeq System was used to sequence the amplified TCR beta libraries as 87-base-pair reads. Under the source paper's analysis protocol: A later analysis counted some 80 million unique TCR beta chains across the 666 repertoires, and roughly 11 million of these chains were shared by at least two donors. To remove PCR and sequencing errors, raw reads were error-corrected and collapsed into unique sequences using a nearest-neighbor algorithm that merged closely related sequences. To assign V, D and J gene segments, CDR3 sequences were aligned to IMGT reference sequences. For a sequence to be retained, at least a six-nucleotide match to both a V gene segment and a J gene segment was required. Rearrangements were classified as productive when the CDR3 lacked stop codons and remained in frame with V and J, and all other rearrangements were classified as non-productive. CDR3 was defined by IMGT convention, running from the second conserved V-encoded cysteine to the conserved J-encoded phenylalanine. Sequences without an unambiguous match to a single V gene segment were excluded from the earlier analysis of approximately 600 of the donors. An earlier analysis of several hundred of the donors called V segments functional above 56.7% productive rearrangements and segregating when the between-donor standard deviation exceeded 5%. A statistical classification framework was built to diagnose cytomegalovirus status from the catalog of TCR beta chain sequences. V and J gene assignment, in a later analysis, came from comparing TCR nucleotide sequences with IMGT/GENE-DB human TR gene sequences. In a later analysis, CDR3 sequences and most-parsimonious VDJ recombination scenarios were assigned using the TCRdist pipeline. A later analysis defined each TCR beta chain by its CDR3 amino acid sequence plus V-gene family, and excluded reads lacking a unique V-gene family. To address suspected cross-contamination and a sequencing artifact, a later analysis removed 550 to 750 highly shared, low-generation-probability nucleotide sequences. In a later analysis, a clonal expansion index was calculated for each public chain from normalized within-repertoire ranks of inferred template counts. In a later analysis, generation probabilities were computed using a VDJ recombination model fitted to out-of-frame rearrangements, and the results were checked against IGoR. In a later analysis, hypergeometric tests were used to score TCR-TCR, TCR-HLA and TCR-CMV co-occurrence, with a repertoire-size bias correction applied to TCR pairs. To estimate false discovery rates, a later analysis permuted the HLA or CMV assignments 20 times. In a later analysis, co-occurring TCRs were grouped with DBSCAN, and TCRdist sequence similarity was added when clustering was performed within HLA-allele-positive subsets. Repertoires with fewer than 30,000 or more than 120,000 public chains, plus five repertoires with anomalous nucleotide sharing, were excluded from co-occurrence clustering. Entries here come from immuneACCESS through TCRdb and include only in-frame sequences with V and J called. Some clones fail to appear in such tables; in the studies checked, an unresolved V gene covers under half of the shortfall, and the cause of the remainder is unknown. V and J calls and clone size are as listed in that table; D and trimming were resolved from the DNA. The table kept for this sample lists more than 65,000 clones. 2.7% of the sample comes from the top ten.

A word on this clone: Its antigen target is currently unknown.

The cohort comprised several hundred healthy bone marrow donors. All cohort members were sampled while nominally healthy, although unrecorded immune exposures were likely present. The donor tested CMV seronegative and was one of the 352 seronegative cohort members. Each donor provided a peripheral blood sample, and peripheral blood mononuclear cells were used for TCR beta sequencing. Genomic DNA extraction from the blood cell samples was performed with the Qiagen DNeasy Blood Extraction Kit. The sample taken for sequencing was PBMCs. This receptor was identified in a man aged 35-49 years in good health and CMV-seronegative.

The DNA sequence is TGTGCCAGCAGCCTTAGGACAGGGCAAGCTTTCTTT. Its coded protein is CASSLRTGQAFF. The chain was built from TRBV7-8 and TRBJ1-1, with 8 middle bases fitting TRBD1. Here V drops 5 bases and J drops 9 bases, and the junction holds 5 bases not matched to any gene. Looking up the germline V gene yields CDR1 SGHVS and CDR2 FQNEAQ. Measured from the cysteine to the phenylalanine, the CDR3 is 12 residues long. Left in the record is the CDR3 DNA by itself, 36 bases read in frame from the first base.